The next 15 T cell receptor beta chains were all read from a single sample in a study of T cells after somatic rescue of genetic block. The method was immunoSEQ multiplex PCR; TCRdb's version includes in-frame clones alone and lacks a portion of them. The sample has 13,000 to 15,000 clones, 72% seen once; the top ten hold over 12%. Sequencing was performed on peripheral blood mononuclear cells (PBMCs). These receptors all stem from a boy younger than 18.

The V and J genes are TRBV28 and TRBJ2-1, with D maybe TRBD1 (6 bases). V lost 6 bases, J lost 7 bases, and 16 bases lay in between. The CDR3 is made up of 14 amino acids. The germline V gene encodes CDR1 MDHEN and CDR2 SYDVKM. This CDR3 is CASSSQLQGNEQFF. DNA of the CDR3: TGTGCCAGCAGCTCTCAACTCCAGGGGAATGAGCAGTTCTTC.

This chain connects TRBV6-6 to TRBJ2-3, with a possible D match to TRBD1 (5 bases). Germline loops: CDR1 MNHNY, CDR2 SVGAGI (reference sequence). With 6 bases removed from V and 9 bases from J, the gap between germline ends came to 10 bases. The CDR3 runs 11 residues. The DNA of the CDR3 is TGTGCCAGCAGGGGGCTCGGGACGCAGTATTTT. Translated, it gives CASRGLGTQYF.

J is TRBJ2-5 and V is TRBV7-9; the match to TRBD1 covers 8 bases. This CDR3 has 14 amino acids. The V segment lost 2 bases and the J segment 5 bases; nucleotides outside the gene matches: 4. From germline, CDR1 is SEHNR and CDR2 FQNEAQ (reference sequence). CDR3 DNA sequence: TGTGCCAGCAGCTTAAGGACAGGGTTGGAGACCCAGTACTTC. Protein: CASSLRTGLETQYF.

The chain combines TRBV6-5 with TRBJ2-1, with 12 bases matching TRBD2. CDR1 is MNHEY, CDR2 SVGAGI, per germline. This CDR3 is 14 amino acids long. V shed 6 bases and J 9 bases; nucleotides not matched to a gene: 6. CDR3 loop: CASRRTSGVGEQFF. The CDR3 DNA reads TGTGCCAGCAGGCGGACTAGCGGGGTAGGTGAGCAGTTCTTC.

The chain is built from TRBV6-5 and TRBJ2-3, with 8 bases that match TRBD2. The germline V gene encodes CDR1 MNHEY and CDR2 SVGAGI. This CDR3 comprises 15 residues. Unmatched junction bases numbered 10, after V lost 7 bases and J lost 4 bases. This chain's CDR3 is CASTYTAGGSDTQYF. The CDR3, as DNA: TGTGCCAGCACTTATACGGCGGGGGGATCAGATACGCAGTATTTT.

The rearrangement joins TRBV9 to TRBJ1-4; TRBD1 matches at 8 bases. CDR1 SGDLS and CDR2 YYNGEE come from the germline V gene. The CDR3 length is 17 residues. V lost 0 bases and J lost 5; bases outside the gene matches: 9. The CDR3 is CASSVGTGTGFNEKLFF. The CDR3 DNA reads TGTGCCAGCAGCGTAGGGACCGGGACAGGATTCAATGAAAAACTGTTTTTT.

The chain uses TRBV10-3 and TRBJ1-6; maybe TRBD1 (6 bases). The germline V and J ends were trimmed by 3 bases and 0 bases, with 9 bases remaining between them. This CDR3 comprises 16 residues. The germline CDR1 and CDR2 sequences are ENHRY and SYGVKD. CDR3 DNA sequence: TGTGCCATCAGTGACCAGGGGAGCTCCTATAATTCACCCCTCCACTTT. This codes for CAISDQGSSYNSPLHF.

The chain joins TRBV5-6 to TRBJ2-5; 13 bases are shared with TRBD2. Judging by the DNA end, TRBJ2-7 fits better; the J call may be wrong. CDR3 length: 15 residues. Per germline, CDR1 SGHDT and CDR2 YYEEEE. The CDR3 DNA is TGTGCCAGCAGCGCGGGACTAGCGGGACCCTACGAGCAGTACTTC. Encoded protein: CASSAGLAGPYEQYF.

The CDR3 nucleotides read TGTGCCAGCAGTTTATCGTGGACAGGACGGTCCGGGGCCAACGTCCTGACTTTC. This codes for CASSLSWTGRSGANVLTF. The V and J genes are TRBV27 and TRBJ2-6; 7 bases are a match to TRBD1. The CDR3 is 18 amino acids. Trimming cost V 0 bases and J 4 bases; bases outside gene matches: 9. Germline CDR1 reads MNHEY; CDR2 reads SMNVEV (reference sequence).

The chain couples TRBV18 to TRBJ1-1; the D is unclear. V lost 2 bases to trimming and J lost 4 bases, with 14 bases between them. This CDR3 is 15 amino acids long. Germline loops: CDR1 KGHSH, CDR2 LQKENI. CDR3 sequence (DNA): TGTGCCAGCTCACCAAGAAAGGGCCAAGGCACTGAAGCTTTCTTT. This encodes CASSPRKGQGTEAFF.

This clone was seen once. This chain connects TRBV4-2 to TRBJ2-1; D call uncertain. The germline CDR1 and CDR2 sequences are LGHNA and YNFKEQ. V gave up 1 base and J gave up 9 bases, with 4 bases separating them. The CDR3 runs to 11 residues. The CDR3 reads CASSQGGEQFF. Here the CDR3 DNA reads TGTGCCAGCAGCCAAGGGGGTGAGCAGTTCTTC.

The chain uses TRBV28 and TRBJ1-1, with D uncertain. Germline CDR1 and CDR2: MDHEN and SYDVKM. The V end lost 3 bases, the J end lost 1 base, and 9 bases lay between the germline ends. This CDR3 is built from 14 residues. DNA for the CDR3: TGTGCCAGCAGTTTGACGATCCCGAACACTGAAGCTTTCTTT. Translation: CASSLTIPNTEAFF.

The chain combines TRBV5-1 with TRBJ2-5; D ambiguous. This CDR3 comprises 14 residues. CDR1 and CDR2 (germline): SGHRS, YFSETQ. V was cut by 0 bases and J by 1 base, with 7 bases left in between. CDR3 sequence reads: CASSLGSSQETQYF. The CDR3 DNA reads TGCGCCAGCAGCTTGGGGTCCTCCCAAGAGACCCAGTACTTC. Full variable domain (rest looked up from reference TRBV5-1 and TRBJ2-5): KAGVTQTPRYLIKTRGQQVTLSCSPISGHRSVSWYQQTPGQGLQFLFEYFSETQRNKGNFPGRFSGRQFSNSRSEMNVSTLELGDSALYLCASSLGSSQETQYFGPGTRLLVL.

The gene calls are TRBV27 and TRBJ2-3, with D possibly matching TRBD2 (6 bases). Germline values: CDR1 MNHEY, CDR2 SMNVEV (reference sequence). The V gene lost 5 bases and the J gene lost 4 bases, with 19 bases spanning the gap. This CDR3 contains 16 residues. The CDR3 here is CASSPGWGDAADTQYF. In DNA, the CDR3 is TGTGCCAGCAGTCCAGGCTGGGGGGACGCTGCAGATACGCAGTATTTT.

The chain joins TRBV6-5 to TRBJ2-5, with TRBD2 as a possible D gene (6 bases). The end of the DNA aligns better with TRBJ2-7, so the J call may be wrong. CDR1 and CDR2 (germline): MNHEY, SVGAGI. The CDR3 runs 13 residues. DNA for the CDR3: TGTGCCAGCAGGGCGGGGCTCGTCTACGAGCAGTACTTC. Translated, it gives CASRAGLVYEQYF.